The 9 T cell receptor beta chains presented below share a single source sample, sequenced in a study of blood T cell repertoires in COVID-19. The data were produced by immunoSEQ multiplex PCR, yet TCRdb's version contains in-frame clones alone and is incomplete. The sample holds around 500,000 clones, 85% to 90% seen once. The sequenced sample was PBMCs or T cells enriched from blood (not recorded which). The receptors were sampled from a woman between 40 and 55 years old who had recovered from COVID-19.

To note about this clone: The junction departs from the called germline gene at one end, perhaps through a read error. The chain has TRBV6-5 and TRBJ1-6; 10 bases agree with TRBD1. The CDR3 has 12 amino acids. Germline CDR1 is MNHEY and CDR2 is SVGAGI. This chain's CDR3 is CASRIEPGQGRF. The CDR3 bases are TGTGCCAGCAGGATTGAACCGGGACAGGGGCGTTTT.

The J gene is TRBJ2-3, the V gene TRBV7-2; 12 bases map to TRBD2. V was clipped by 5 bases and J by 3 bases; unmatched bases: 3. Germline CDR1 SGHTA, CDR2 FQGNSA. The length of the CDR3 is 15 residues. CDR3 DNA sequence: TGTGCCAGCAGCCAAACTAGCGGGGGGACAGATACGCAGTATTTT. This gives the protein CASSQTSGGTDTQYF.

V usage is TRBV6-9 and J usage is TRBJ2-2; unclear D gene. This CDR3 comprises 17 residues. The germline CDR1 and CDR2 sequences are MNHGY and SVAAGI. The V end was cut by 1 base, the J end by 0 bases, with 12 bases between. DNA of the CDR3: TGTGCCAGCAGTTATTTGACGACAAACCCGAACACCGGGGAGCTGTTTTTT. Residues: CASSYLTTNPNTGELFF.

V usage is TRBV18 and J usage is TRBJ2-7; weak D call: TRBD2 (5 bases). V was pared by 3 bases and J by 0 bases, with 12 bases between. Germline values: CDR1 KGHSH, CDR2 LQKENI. The CDR3 is 15 amino acids. CDR3 sequence: CASSPGLYSSYEQYF. CDR3 bases: TGTGCCAGCTCACCCGGACTGTATAGCTCCTACGAGCAGTACTTC.

This rearrangement joins TRBV6-5 to TRBJ1-4; weak D call: TRBD1 (6 bases). The CDR3 is made up of 14 amino acids. Germline V gene data show CDR1 as MNHEY and CDR2 as SVGAGI. Trimming stripped 2 bases from V and 7 bases from J, with 11 bases between. The CDR3: CASSYVGRGEKLFF. CDR3 bases: TGTGCCAGCAGTTACGTCGGCAGGGGTGAAAAACTGTTTTTT.

The genes are TRBV5-4 and TRBJ2-7; 10 nucleotides agree with TRBD2. V trimming: 1 base; J trimming: 4 bases; junction bases outside the gene matches: 5. The CDR3 extends over 15 amino acids. Germline V CDR1 and CDR2: SGHNT, YYREEE (reference sequence). CDR3 sequence: CASSLIPSGSYEQYF. CDR3 sequence (DNA): TGTGCCAGCAGCTTGATCCCTAGCGGGAGTTACGAGCAGTACTTC.

This sequence joins TRBV20-1 and TRBJ1-6; D unresolved. Trimming removed 3 bases at V and 5 bases at J, with 8 bases between. Germline V gene data show CDR1 as DFQATT and CDR2 as SNEGSKA (reference sequence). The CDR3 spans 13 residues. The CDR3 here is CSASWHNNSPLHF. In DNA form, the CDR3 reads TGCAGTGCTAGTTGGCACAATAATTCACCCCTCCACTTT.

The V call is TRBV6-5, the J call TRBJ2-3; 7 bases map to TRBD2. The J segment lost 1 base and the V segment lost 2 bases, leaving 3 bases of the junction unmatched. The CDR3 spans 15 residues. The germline CDR1 and CDR2 sequences are MNHEY and SVGAGI. CDR3 nucleotides: TGTGCCAGCAGTTACGAGGGGAGGGGCACAGATACGCAGTATTTT. The encoded protein is CASSYEGRGTDTQYF.

This clone was seen a single time. The rearrangement uses TRBV19 and TRBJ1-3, with D possibly TRBD1 on 5 matching bases. CDR3 length: 14 amino acids. Trimming left V 8 bases short and J 0 bases short, with 11 bases between. CDR1 and CDR2 (germline): LNHDA, SQIVND (reference sequence). DNA of the CDR3: TGTGCCAGTGACAGAGGTCCCTCTGGAAACACCATATATTTT. Protein sequence: CASDRGPSGNTIYF.